Following are 17 T cell receptor beta chains from one sample sequenced in a study of beta chain features in type 1 diabetes. Findings of the study overall: TCRB CDR3 length was moderately but significantly reduced in all four CD4+ subsets of Type 1 diabetes patients.

What these receptors recognize is not known. TCRB transcripts that were expressed got sequenced, as all of the isolated RNA had been reverse transcribed. The table came from immunoSEQ multiplex PCR; TCRdb's copy has only in-frame clones and leaves some out. Of more than 120,000 clones listed, approximately 13% were seen once; the top ten hold roughly 1.4%. The source material was central memory CD4+ T cells from blood. These receptors all come from a man aged 18 to 30 with type 1 diabetes.

This clone was seen many times. The V call is TRBV7-2, the J call TRBJ2-4, with D possibly being TRBD2 (5 bases). In germline, CDR1 is SGHTA, CDR2 FQGNSA. Deletions cut 1 base from V and 8 bases from J, with 21 bases between. The CDR3 is made up of 17 amino acids. The CDR3 sequence: CASSLGADSGGRDIQYF. CDR3 bases: TGTGCCAGCAGCTTAGGAGCAGACTCAGGAGGCCGTGACATTCAGTACTTC.

The chain carries TRBV7-3 and TRBJ1-3; 7 nucleotides match TRBD1. Germline CDR1 is SGHTA and CDR2 is FQGTGA. CDR3 size: 14 residues. The J segment lost 3 bases and the V segment lost 5 bases, leaving 4 bases of the junction unmatched. CDR3 in DNA: TGTGCCAGCAGCCCGCAGGGGGATGGAAACACCATATATTTT. It encodes CASSPQGDGNTIYF.

This clone was seen many times. Here the CDR3 DNA reads TGTGCCACCGCCAGGACAGGGGACCCTTACGAGCAGTACTTC. It specifies CATARTGDPYEQYF. The chain is built from TRBV27 and TRBJ2-7; 9 bases line up with TRBD1. The length of the CDR3 is 14 residues. Germline assignment: CDR1 MNHEY and CDR2 SMNVEV (reference sequence). V gave up 10 bases and J gave up 4 bases; unmatched junction bases: 11.

The table lists this clone with a few counts. Different DNA sequences within this sample yield the same CDR3. V is TRBV29-1 and J is TRBJ2-7; tentatively, D is TRBD1 (5 bases). This CDR3 spans 11 amino acids. Germline V gene data show CDR1 as SQVTM and CDR2 as ANQGSEA. V lost 4 bases and J lost 6, with 10 bases in between. CDR3 sequence: CSVGGQIEQYF. CDR3 DNA sequence: TGCAGCGTTGGAGGACAAATCGAGCAGTACTTC.

This clone was found a few times. Just one base apart from a much larger clone, this may be a read error. The chain is built from TRBV5-1 and TRBJ2-3; 11 bases align to TRBD2. CDR3 size: 19 residues. J lost 6 bases, V lost 4 bases, and 19 bases had no gene match. Germline V lookup: CDR1 SGHRS, CDR2 YFSETQ. The DNA of the CDR3 is TGCGCCAGCAGCCCCGGGGAGAGGGCTAGCGGGGGGCCACCGGATACGCAGTATTTT. This gives the protein CASSPGERASGGPPDTQYF.

The rearrangement joins TRBV7-8 to TRBJ2-3, with TRBD2 identical over 12 bases. J was trimmed by 2 bases and V by 5 bases; bases with no gene match: 14. Germline assignment: CDR1 SGHVS and CDR2 FQNEAQ. The CDR3 consists of 19 residues. The CDR3 bases are TGTGCCAGCAGCCCGAGGAGCCTAGCGGGGGGGCAAGACACAGATACGCAGTATTTT. Its translation is CASSPRSLAGGQDTDTQYF.

This clone appeared a few times. The rearrangement joins TRBV25-1 to TRBJ2-2; TRBD2 might be the D (6 bases). CDR3 length: 16 amino acids. V lost 3 bases and J 1 base, leaving 12 bases between the germline ends. Germline CDR1 reads MGHDK; CDR2 reads SYGVNS. The CDR3 protein is CASSDLTRKNTGELFF. The CDR3 DNA reads as TGTGCCAGCAGTGATTTGACTAGAAAGAACACCGGGGAGCTGTTTTTT.

This clone has more than one count but fewer than ten. V usage is TRBV6-6 and J usage is TRBJ1-2; possible D gene TRBD1, 6 bases. From germline, CDR1 is MNHNY and CDR2 SVGAGI (reference sequence). V lost 4 bases and J 4 bases, leaving 7 bases between the germline ends. This CDR3 has 12 residues. The CDR3 sequence is CASSSDSYGYTF. The CDR3 DNA reads as TGTGCCAGCAGTTCGGACAGCTATGGCTACACCTTC.

There are a few counts of this clone. The CDR3 nucleotides are TGTGCCACTAGGGGCAGTGATTACACTGAAGCTTTCTTT. Translated: CATRGSDYTEAFF. V is TRBV7-9 and J is TRBJ1-1; D might be TRBD1 (5 bases). This CDR3 contains 13 residues. Between the trimmed V and J ends, which lost 10 bases and 3 bases, there was a span of 15 bases. CDR1 and CDR2 from the germline V gene are SEHNR and FQNEAQ (reference sequence).

This chain links TRBV28 with TRBJ1-1; D call uncertain. CDR3 length equals 14 residues. Trimming took off 5 bases at V and 4 bases at J, with 14 bases between the two ends. The germline V gene encodes CDR1 MDHEN and CDR2 SYDVKM. The CDR3 here is CASSPPRDITEAFF. CDR3 nucleotides: TGTGCCAGCAGTCCCCCCCGGGATATCACTGAAGCTTTCTTT.

This clone turned up a few times. The CDR3 DNA sequence: TGTGCCAGTAGTATGGGACAGGGACAAGAGACCCAGTACTTC. Translating gives CASSMGQGQETQYF. The chain joins TRBV19 to TRBJ2-5; 9 nucleotides agree with TRBD1. The germline V gene encodes CDR1 LNHDA and CDR2 SQIVND (reference sequence). V dropped 3 bases and J dropped 2; count of bases not matched to a gene: 1. This CDR3 has 14 residues. The full variable domain, its missing parts supplied by reference TRBV19 and TRBJ2-5, is DGGITQSPKYLFRKEGQNVTLSCEQNLNHDAMYWYRQDPGQGLRLIYYSQIVNDFQKGDIAEGYSVSREKKESFPLTVTSAQKNPTAFYLCASSMGQGQETQYFGPGTRLLVL.

Only a few counts were recorded for this clone. This chain links TRBV28 with TRBJ2-7; no clear D. The CDR3 has 12 residues. From germline, CDR1 is MDHEN and CDR2 SYDVKM. V was trimmed by 6 bases and J by 1 base, leaving 7 bases between them. CDR3 protein: CASSLLSYEQYF. The CDR3 region has the DNA TGTGCCAGCAGCCTTTTATCCTACGAGCAGTACTTC.

V usage is TRBV27 and J usage is TRBJ2-5; D unresolved. Near its end, the DNA agrees better with TRBJ2-7, so the J call may be wrong. From germline, CDR1 is MNHEY and CDR2 SMNVEV (reference sequence). The CDR3 is made up of 13 amino acids. This chain's CDR3 is CASSRAGSYEQYF. The CDR3 DNA reads as TGTGCCAGCAGCCGAGCAGGCTCCTACGAGCAGTACTTC.

This clone occurred many times. The rearrangement links TRBV10-3 to TRBJ2-3; no clear D gene. Per germline, CDR1 ENHRY and CDR2 SYGVKD. With 6 bases removed from V and 0 bases from J, the gap between germline ends came to 13 bases. There are 15 residues in the CDR3. CDR3 in DNA: TGTGCCATCAGCTCCTCCGCGGATAGCACAGATACGCAGTATTTT. Protein product: CAISSSADSTDTQYF.

The chain is built from TRBV25-1 and TRBJ1-4; D remains unclear. Germline-derived CDR1 and CDR2 are MGHDK and SYGVNS. The CDR3 covers 14 residues. Trimming cost V 8 bases and J 5 bases, with 15 bases left between them. The CDR3 sequence is CASGTGRQNEKLFF. The CDR3 DNA reads as TGTGCCAGCGGAACCGGGCGACAAAATGAAAAACTGTTTTTT.

This clone occurred a few times. The chain uses TRBV7-6 and TRBJ2-5; 14 positions agree with TRBD2. The CDR3 covers 16 residues. Germline trimming cut 0 bases from V and 4 bases from J; bases unmatched to any gene: 1. Germline V gives CDR1 SGHVS, CDR2 FNYEAQ. As DNA, the CDR3 is TGTGCCAGCAGCTTAGCGGGACTAGCGGGGGTAGAGACCCAGTACTTC. It translates to CASSLAGLAGVETQYF.

In this sample, this clone turned up a few times. The genes are TRBV4-1 and TRBJ2-5, with a tentative D call TRBD1 (5 bases). The CDR3 has 14 amino acids. V lost 5 bases to trimming and J lost 1 base, with 11 bases between them. Per germline, CDR1 MGHRA and CDR2 YSYEKL. The CDR3 protein is CASSRRTIQETQYF. The CDR3 coding sequence is TGCGCCAGCAGCAGACGGACAATCCAAGAGACCCAGTACTTC.